Listed below are T cell receptor beta chains from one sample, sequenced in a study of blood T cell repertoires in COVID-19. Using immunoSEQ multiplex PCR, the repertoire was profiled, and TCRdb retains in-frame clones only, with some absent. The sample holds 200,000 to 300,000 clones, 75% to 85% seen once. The specimen sequenced was peripheral blood. Every receptor here comes from a human donor in a cohort sampled during active COVID-19. Each CDR3 is given with its conserved first and last residue. A D gene is named only where the DNA matches it firmly. The size field is filled for only some rows; it gives once, few, many or a size class.

clone_size	d_call	v_call	j_call	cdr3_aa	cdr3_nt
.	TRBD1	TRBV9	TRBJ1-2	CASINRGEYGYTF	TGTGCCAGCATAAACAGGGGAGAGTATGGCTACACCTTC
.	.	TRBV5-6	TRBJ1-2	CASSSWVGGGYTF	TGTGCCAGCAGCTCGTGGGTCGGGGGTGGCTACACCTTC
.	.	TRBV28	TRBJ2-7	CASSQGSLSSYEQYF	TGTGCCAGCAGTCAGGGGTCCCTCAGCTCCTACGAGCAGTACTTC
.	.	TRBV3-1/TRBV3-2	TRBJ1-5	CASSQEGGQPQHF	TGTGCCAGCAGCCAAGAGGGGGGACAGCCCCAGCATTTT
.	TRBD2	TRBV24-1	TRBJ2-5	CATSVPRLAGTYQETQYF	TGTGCCACCAGTGTTCCTAGACTAGCGGGAACGTACCAAGAGACCCAGTACTTC
many	.	TRBV5-1	TRBJ1-1	CASNFGEGGGTEAFF	TGCGCCAGCAATTTTGGGGAGGGAGGGGGCACTGAAGCTTTCTTT
.	.	TRBV7-2	TRBJ2-3	CASSPQGRRTDTQYF	TGTGCCAGCAGCCCTCAGGGGCGGCGCACAGATACGCAGTATTTT
.	TRBD1	TRBV4-1	TRBJ2-2	CASSQEGQGYTGELFF	TGCGCCAGCAGCCAAGAAGGACAGGGGTACACCGGGGAGCTGTTTTTT
.	.	TRBV7-9	TRBJ2-7	CASTRDTFNEQYF	TGTGCCAGCACCCGGGACACCTTTAACGAGCAGTACTTC
.	.	TRBV6-5	TRBJ1-3	CASSWAGDTGNTIYF	TGTGCCAGCAGTTGGGCGGGCGATACTGGAAACACCATATATTTT
.	.	TRBV30	TRBJ1-1	CAWRSQPGEAFF	TGTGCCTGGAGATCGCAGCCAGGAGAAGCTTTCTTT
.	TRBD1	TRBV19	TRBJ1-1	CASSIGQGQTEAFF	TGTGCCAGTAGTATAGGACAGGGGCAAACTGAAGCTTTCTTT
many	TRBD1	TRBV6-5	TRBJ2-7	CASSETGVGEQYF	TGTGCCAGCAGCGAGACAGGGGTCGGCGAGCAGTACTTC
.	TRBD1	TRBV6-5	TRBJ1-1	CASSPGQGGTEAFF	TGTGCCAGCAGTCCGGGACAGGGAGGGACTGAAGCTTTCTTT
few	.	TRBV9	TRBJ1-5	CASSVAPNQPQHF	TGTGCCAGCAGCGTAGCCCCGAATCAGCCCCAGCATTTT
.	TRBD1	TRBV5-1	TRBJ2-3	CASWTGFTDTQYF	TGCGCCAGCTGGACAGGGTTCACAGATACGCAGTATTTT
.	.	TRBV5-5	TRBJ1-3	CASTPGQTRSGNTIYF	TGTGCCAGCACCCCCGGACAGACTCGCTCTGGAAACACCATATATTTT
once	TRBD1	TRBV30	TRBJ1-4	CACSTGTGREKLFF	TGTGCCTGCAGTACCGGGACAGGTCGTGAAAAACTGTTTTTT
.	TRBD1	TRBV28	TRBJ2-1	CASSSGQGAYNEQFF	TGTGCCAGCAGTTCGGGGCAGGGGGCCTACAATGAGCAGTTCTTC
.	.	TRBV11-2	TRBJ2-4	CASSLGGLFQYF	TGTGCCAGCAGCTTAGGGGGCCTGTTTCAGTACTTC